This record concerns one T cell receptor (beta chain) sequence. Its matching antigen is unknown. The authors extracted RNA and reverse transcribed it into cDNA as the sequencing template. Assay used: immunoSEQ multiplex PCR; TCRdb lists only in-frame clones, some missing. The repertoire holds about 97,000 clones, with roughly two fifths as singletons. Trimming took 4 bases from V and 6 from J; bases not matched to a gene: 5. The CDR3 sequence is 12 residues long. The germline V gene encodes CDR1 SQVTM and CDR2 ANQGSEA. This entry comes from a study of CD8+ T cells in alopecia areata. General study points: For lesional scalp, especially alopecia totalis/universalis, clonality was higher than in normal scalp. Scalp samples also yield sequences from resident alphabeta T cells of normal skin.

Alopecia areata patients provided lesional scalp punch biopsies and peripheral blood. The V gene is TRBV29-1, the J gene TRBJ1-2; TRBD1 matches 7 bases. The specimen sequenced was CD4+ T cells sorted from blood. The sequence was collected from a human donor with alopecia areata. The chain's CDR3 is CSVGKGGNGYTF. In nucleotides, the CDR3 is TGCAGCGTTGGGAAAGGGGGCAATGGCTACACCTTC. Combining the CDR3 with reference TRBV29-1 and TRBJ1-2 gives the whole variable domain SAVISQKPSRDICQRGTSLTIQCQVDSQVTMMFWYRQQPGQSLTLIATANQGSEATYESGFVIDKFPISRPNLTFSTLTVSNMSPEDSSIYLCSVGKGGNGYTFGSGTRLTVV.